The 29 T cell receptor beta chains below were found in one sample sequenced in a study of shared clonotypes between healthy human individuals. Produced via immunoSEQ multiplex PCR; TCRdb's table is partial and in-frame only. The table records about 560,000 clones, around 78% of them present only once. Sequenced material: PBMCs. The receptors were gathered from a woman in her thirties or forties in good health. Some clones in this sample may be carry-over from other donors' samples.

In regard to this clone: Only one base separates this from a far larger clonotype, so it likely reflects a read error. V usage is TRBV13 and J usage is TRBJ1-1, with 8 bases that match TRBD1. This CDR3 region has 14 residues. Germline V CDR1 and CDR2: PRHDT, FYEKMQ (reference sequence). The CDR3 coding sequence is TGTGCCAGCAGCCTACGGGACAGGATCACTGAAACTTTCTTT. Amino acids: CASSLRDRITETFF.

This clone was picked up a small number of times. This chain uses TRBV7-9 with TRBJ2-5; 7 bases agree with TRBD2. The CDR3 has 18 amino acids. CDR1 is SEHNR and CDR2 is FQNEAQ in the germline V gene (reference sequence). Trimming took 1 base from V and 1 from J; bases not matched to a gene: 12. The CDR3 region has the DNA TGTGCCAGCAGCTTAGGTTCCGCGGGCGGGAGTATCCAAGAGACCCAGTACTTC. Translation: CASSLGSAGGSIQETQYF.

The chain carries TRBV5-6 and TRBJ2-7; D call uncertain. Germline V gene sequence: CDR1 SGHDT, CDR2 YYEEEE. The V end lost 0 bases, the J end lost 6 bases, and 10 bases lay between the germline ends. The CDR3 covers 13 residues. The CDR3 protein is CASSLGVQSEQYF. The DNA of the CDR3 is TGTGCCAGCAGCTTGGGGGTCCAGTCCGAGCAGTACTTC. The variable domain in full, completed from reference TRBV5-6 and TRBJ2-7, reads DAGVTQSPTHLIKTRGQQVTLRCSPKSGHDTVSWYQQALGQGPQFIFQYYEEEERQRGNFPDRFSGHQFPNYSSELNVNALLLGDSALYLCASSLGVQSEQYFGPGTRLTVT.

This rearrangement joins TRBV7-8 to TRBJ1-5; possibly TRBD1 for D (5 bases). This CDR3 comprises 16 residues. Trimming shortened V by 0 bases and J by 3 bases, and 12 bases separated the two germline ends. The germline gives CDR1 SGHVS, CDR2 FQNEAQ. The CDR3 coding sequence is TGTGCCAGCAGCTTAGCGAGGGGCAGACTCAATCAGCCCCAGCATTTT. This translates into CASSLARGRLNQPQHF.

This chain links TRBV21-1 with TRBJ2-1; the table's D call of TRBD2 was not tested on the DNA. TRBV21-1 is a pseudogene segment. CDR3 length: 16 residues. The CDR3 DNA is TGTGCCAGCAGCAAAGAGCTGACTAGAGGGAACGATGAGCAGTTCTTC. Protein sequence: CASSKELTRGNDEQFF.

The chain links TRBV30 to TRBJ1-2, with a possible D match to TRBD1 (5 bases). Trimming took 2 bases from V and 7 from J, leaving 14 bases between them. The CDR3 contains 13 residues. Germline CDR1 GTSNPN, CDR2 SVGIG (reference sequence). CDR3 DNA: TGTGCCTGGAGTCCCGGGGCCGGGTTTGGCTACACCTTC. It is translated as CAWSPGAGFGYTF.

Comment on this clone: This could be a read error, since a much larger clone is one nucleotide away. The chain combines TRBV11-2 with TRBJ1-5, with a possible D match to TRBD1 (6 bases). Germline CDR1 reads SGHAT; CDR2 reads FQNNGV. Between the trimmed V and J ends, which lost 1 base and 2 bases, there was a span of 6 bases. CDR3 length: 14 residues. DNA of the CDR3: TGTGCCAGCAGCTTAGCAGGGGGCAATCAGCCCCAGCATTTT. Its translation is CASSLAGGNQPQHF.

This chain joins TRBV7-9 and TRBJ2-1; 7 bases are shared with TRBD1. V shed 4 bases, J shed 8 bases, and the junction held 11 bases outside the gene matches. CDR3 length: 15 amino acids. Germline values: CDR1 SEHNR, CDR2 FQNEAQ (reference sequence). The CDR3 DNA sequence: TGTGCCAGCAGCTCCGACAGGGTGTTTAACGATGAGCAGTTCTTC. Amino acids: CASSSDRVFNDEQFF.

V usage is TRBV7-9 and J usage is TRBJ2-2; TRBD2 agrees at 7 bases. This CDR3 comprises 14 residues. V was pared by 1 base and J by 6 bases, with 2 bases of the junction left unmatched. Germline assignment: CDR1 SEHNR and CDR2 FQNEAQ (reference sequence). CDR3 loop: CASSLGGGPGELFF. The CDR3 DNA reads TGTGCCAGCAGCTTAGGGGGAGGGCCCGGGGAGCTGTTTTTT.

This clone has more than one count but fewer than ten. The chain couples TRBV5-1 to TRBJ1-5, with D tentatively TRBD1 (5 bases). V lost 3 bases, J lost 6 bases, and 10 bases lay in between. The CDR3 length is 13 residues. Germline lookup yields CDR1 SGHRS and CDR2 YFSETQ. The CDR3 DNA sequence: TGCGCCAGCAGCTACGACGGGGGTCAGCCCCAGCATTTT. It is translated as CASSYDGGQPQHF.

This clone was detected only a few times. The rearrangement joins TRBV29-1 to TRBJ1-2; D not certain. Germline V gene sequence: CDR1 SQVTM, CDR2 ANQGSEA. With 6 bases removed from V and 2 bases from J, the gap between germline ends came to 19 bases. The CDR3 runs to 15 residues. CDR3 sequence (DNA): TGCAGCGTCCAACCGGGCCCGCGGGGAAACTATGGCTACACCTTC. It yields the protein CSVQPGPRGNYGYTF. The whole variable domain, remainder taken from reference TRBV29-1 and TRBJ1-2, is SAVISQKPSRDICQRGTSLTIQCQVDSQVTMMFWYRQQPGQSLTLIATANQGSEATYESGFVIDKFPISRPNLTFSTLTVSNMSPEDSSIYLCSVQPGPRGNYGYTFGSGTRLTVV.

This clone has a handful of counts. Just one base apart from a much larger clone, this may be a read error. Other DNA sequences from this sample encode an identical CDR3 as well. The chain links TRBV29-1 to TRBJ1-1; the D gene is possibly TRBD1 (5 bases). V lost 6 bases, J lost 5 bases, and 16 bases lay in between. Germline loops: CDR1 SQVTM, CDR2 ANQGSEA. The CDR3 extends over 13 amino acids. The CDR3 region is CSVGQRLGTEAFF. The CDR3 bases are TGCAGCGTGGGGCAGAGACTAGGGACTGAAGCTTTCTTT.

The chain employs TRBV27 and TRBJ2-7, with 11 bases fitting TRBD1. The ends lost 6 bases at V and 5 bases at J; junction bases unmatched: 9. This CDR3 is built from 15 residues. The germline V gene encodes CDR1 MNHEY and CDR2 SMNVEV (reference sequence). The CDR3 bases are TGTGCCAGCAGGCGGGACAGGGGGTTTTTCGACGAGCAGTACTTC. Translating it yields CASRRDRGFFDEQYF.

This clone was counted many times. The chain joins TRBV19 to TRBJ2-6; D ambiguous. CDR1 is LNHDA, CDR2 SQIVND, per germline (reference sequence). V was clipped by 4 bases and J by 4 bases, with 8 bases between them. The CDR3 has 14 amino acids. The CDR3 sequence: CASSKGSGANVLTF. Written as DNA, the CDR3 is TGTGCCAGTAGTAAGGGTTCGGGGGCCAACGTCCTGACTTTC.

The CDR3 DNA reads TGTGCCAGCAGTTTGAGAGGGGGCGCGTTTAATGAGCAGTTCTTC. Its protein is CASSLRGGAFNEQFF. This chain joins TRBV28 and TRBJ2-1, with TRBD1 identical over 7 bases. The germline gives CDR1 MDHEN, CDR2 SYDVKM. V lost 3 bases, J lost 7 bases, and 9 bases stayed unmatched. The CDR3 has 15 amino acids.

In this sample, this clone turned up once. The chain employs TRBV5-1 and TRBJ2-5; 8 bases fit TRBD1. The CDR3 length is 14 residues. Germline-derived CDR1 and CDR2 are SGHRS and YFSETQ. The trim removed 2 bases at V and 5 bases at J, leaving 5 bases unmatched. The CDR3 protein is CASSLPGGAETQYF. For the CDR3, the DNA is TGCGCCAGCAGCTTACCAGGGGGCGCTGAGACCCAGTACTTC.

This clone occurred once. The chain joins TRBV14 to TRBJ2-1, with a weak D call TRBD2 (6 bases). This CDR3 region has 15 residues. From germline, CDR1 is SGHDN and CDR2 FVKESK. V was trimmed by 0 bases and J by 6 bases, leaving 12 bases between them. CDR3 in amino acids: CASSQELASFNEQFF. In DNA form, the CDR3 reads TGTGCCAGCAGCCAAGAACTAGCCTCTTTCAATGAGCAGTTCTTC. Supplemented by reference TRBV14 and TRBJ2-1, the full variable domain reads EAGVTQFPSHSVIEKGQTVTLRCDPISGHDNLYWYRRVMGKEIKFLLHFVKESKQDESGMPNNRFLAERTGGTYSTLKVQPAELEDSGVYFCASSQELASFNEQFFGPGTRLTVL.

This clone came up once. The chain couples TRBV7-9 to TRBJ2-6; D is ambiguous. Per germline, CDR1 SEHNR and CDR2 FQNEAQ (reference sequence). There are 16 residues in the CDR3. The V gene lost 2 bases and the J gene lost 0 bases, with 8 bases spanning the gap. The CDR3 is CASSLIPVSGANVLTF. The CDR3 nucleotides read TGTGCCAGCAGCTTAATCCCGGTCTCTGGGGCCAACGTCCTGACTTTC.

The rearrangement uses TRBV19 and TRBJ2-2; D possibly matches TRBD1 or TRBD2 (7 bases each). This CDR3 has 16 amino acids. V dropped 10 bases and J dropped 0 bases, with 18 bases sitting between them. Germline loops: CDR1 LNHDA, CDR2 SQIVND (reference sequence). For the CDR3, the DNA is TGTGCCACCCAGGGGGGGCAGTCCGCGAACACCGGGGAGCTGTTTTTT. This encodes CATQGGQSANTGELFF. Variable domain in full (rest from reference TRBV19 and TRBJ2-2): DGGITQSPKYLFRKEGQNVTLSCEQNLNHDAMYWYRQDPGQGLRLIYYSQIVNDFQKGDIAEGYSVSREKKESFPLTVTSAQKNPTAFYLCATQGGQSANTGELFFGEGSRLTVL.

The V gene is TRBV5-6, the J gene TRBJ2-5; 7 positions agree with TRBD2. CDR3 length: 13 amino acids. CDR1 and CDR2 (germline): SGHDT, YYEEEE. J gave up 5 bases and V 7 bases, and 8 bases lay outside the gene matches. DNA for the CDR3: TGTGCCAGCCGCTATTGGGGAGGGGAGACCCAGTACTTC. Protein: CASRYWGGETQYF.

This rearrangement joins TRBV11-1 to TRBJ2-3; 9 nucleotides line up with TRBD1. The CDR3 consists of 16 residues. After removal of 5 bases from V and 4 bases from J, the junction contained 10 bases not matched to a gene. Looked up from germline, CDR1 is SGHAT and CDR2 is FQDESV (reference sequence). The CDR3 region has the DNA TGTGCCAGCAGCCCACGGGACAGGGTCTTCGCAGATACGCAGTATTTT. This encodes CASSPRDRVFADTQYF.

V gene TRBV4-1 combines with J gene TRBJ2-1; 10 bases line up with TRBD2. Germline V gene sequence: CDR1 MGHRA, CDR2 YSYEKL. This CDR3 is built from 16 residues. V shed 3 bases and J 8 bases; nucleotides not matched to a gene: 10. The chain's CDR3 is CASSHAALAGAHEQFF. The CDR3 DNA follows: TGCGCCAGCAGCCATGCGGCGCTAGCGGGAGCACATGAGCAGTTCTTC.

This clone has ten or more counts. The chain uses TRBV5-1 and TRBJ2-5; 8 nucleotides line up with TRBD1. The CDR3 is made up of 14 amino acids. Germline V lookup: CDR1 SGHRS, CDR2 YFSETQ. Trimming at V came to 3 bases and at J to 3 bases, leaving 4 bases not matched to a gene. Here the CDR3 reads CASSSGTGKETQYF. CDR3 coding DNA: TGCGCCAGCAGCTCCGGGACAGGCAAAGAGACCCAGTACTTC.

The chain combines TRBV5-1 with TRBJ1-1; D call uncertain. Trimming left V 2 bases short and J 1 base short, with 9 bases between. CDR1 and CDR2 (germline): SGHRS, YFSETQ. The CDR3 contains 14 residues. The CDR3, as DNA: TGCGCCAGCAGCTTAATGGAGGGGAACACTGAAGCTTTCTTT. The encoded protein is CASSLMEGNTEAFF.

V gene TRBV7-2 combines with J gene TRBJ2-3, with 9 bases lining up with TRBD2. Germline-derived CDR1 and CDR2 are SGHTA and FQGNSA. V lost 1 base to trimming and J lost 5 bases; unmatched junction nucleotides: 4. The CDR3 contains 15 residues. This chain's CDR3 is CASSLVLAGKDTQYF. CDR3 bases: TGTGCCAGCAGCTTAGTTCTAGCGGGAAAAGATACGCAGTATTTT.

The rearrangement links TRBV4-2 to TRBJ1-4; 9 positions match TRBD1. V shed 3 bases, J shed 8 bases, and the junction held 7 bases outside the gene matches. The CDR3 loop spans 15 amino acids. The V gene's germline CDR1 is LGHNA and CDR2 YNFKEQ. The CDR3 loop is CASSHGQGLGEKLFF. CDR3 coding DNA: TGTGCCAGCAGCCACGGACAGGGGTTAGGAGAAAAACTGTTTTTT.

This clone showed up just a few times. This chain joins TRBV2 and TRBJ2-5; tentative D call: TRBD2 (5 bases). The V gene lost 6 bases and the J gene lost 5 bases, with 10 bases spanning the gap. CDR3 length: 12 residues. Germline CDR1 and CDR2: SNHLY and FYNNEI. Written as DNA, the CDR3 is TGTGCCAGCAGCGGGGTCCCTGAGACCCAGTACTTC. It specifies CASSGVPETQYF.

The rearrangement uses TRBV28 and TRBJ2-1, with 11 bases that match TRBD2. The CDR3 consists of 16 residues. V shed 4 bases, J shed 4 bases, and the junction held 6 bases outside the gene matches. Germline loops: CDR1 MDHEN, CDR2 SYDVKM. In nucleotides, the CDR3 is TGTGCCAGCAGTTCGGCGACTAGCGGGGTATACAATGAGCAGTTCTTC. Translated: CASSSATSGVYNEQFF. Complete variable domain (other parts from reference TRBV28 and TRBJ2-1): DVKVTQSSRYLVKRTGEKVFLECVQDMDHENMFWYRQDPGLGLRLIYFSYDVKMKEKGDIPEGYSVSREKKERFSLILESASTNQTSMYLCASSSATSGVYNEQFFGPGTRLTVL.

The chain carries TRBV7-2 and TRBJ1-2, with unresolved D. This CDR3 is built from 11 residues. The V and J ends lost 5 bases and 7 bases respectively, with 8 bases between them. Germline CDR1 and CDR2: SGHTA and FQGNSA. As DNA, the CDR3 is TGTGCCAGCAGCCTAACGTTTGGCTACACCTTC. Its protein is CASSLTFGYTF.